This entry lists 7 T cell receptor beta chains sequenced from one sample in a study of T-cell reconstitution after alpha-beta-depleted transplantation in children. Using unique molecular identifiers, the investigators prepared the TCRbeta library. TCRdb reprocessed the PCR reads with MiXCR, giving one entry per CDR3 protein. The sample lists some 490,000 distinct CDR3 sequences, roughly an eighth occurring once. The material sequenced was PBMCs from the stem cell graft donor, taken from the stem cell graft. The receptors here all came from a human donor who donated a stem cell graft to a child with combined immunodeficiency.

This clonotype was counted between two and nine times. The chain combines TRBV4-3 with TRBJ2-2; no clear D gene. The CDR3 is made up of 15 amino acids. V was shortened by 3 bases and J by 5 bases, with 13 bases between the two germline ends. CDR1 is LGHNA and CDR2 is YSLEER in the germline V gene. The CDR3 protein is CASSHRVGPTGELFF. DNA for the CDR3: TGCGCCAGCAGCCACCGCGTCGGTCCGACCGGGGAGCTGTTTTTT.

In its sample, this clonotype was seen a few times. This chain connects TRBV6-5 to TRBJ2-7; 8 bases are shared with TRBD1. Germline CDR1 MNHEY, CDR2 SVGAGI. V was pared by 0 bases and J by 5 bases, with 9 bases of the junction left unmatched. The CDR3 has 16 amino acids. The CDR3 loop reads CASSYSPDRAPDEQYF. CDR3 nucleotides: TGTGCCAGCAGTTACTCGCCGGACAGGGCTCCCGACGAGCAGTACTTC.

This clonotype was counted ten times or more. The chain uses TRBV12-3 or TRBV12-4 and TRBJ1-1; no clear D. The V end was cut by 4 bases, the J end by 7 bases, with 7 bases between. This CDR3 comprises 11 residues. The CDR3 loop reads CASSYWVEAFF. For the CDR3, the DNA is TGTGCCAGCAGTTACTGGGTTGAAGCTTTCTTT.

V usage is TRBV12-3 or TRBV12-4 and J usage is TRBJ2-3; D remains ambiguous. V was clipped by 10 bases and J by 2 bases, with 10 bases between them. The CDR3 is 12 amino acids. Here the CDR3 reads CATHNYTDTQYF. CDR3 DNA sequence: TGTGCCACTCACAACTACACAGATACGCAGTATTTT.

The sample holds many counts of this clonotype. The J gene is TRBJ2-2, the V gene TRBV7-2, with D unresolved. The ends were cut back, 8 bases at V and 5 bases at J, with 15 bases in the middle. The CDR3 runs to 14 residues. CDR1 and CDR2 (germline): SGHTA, FQGNSA. The chain's CDR3 is CASGISLGTGELFF. The DNA of the CDR3 is TGTGCCAGCGGCATAAGTCTAGGGACCGGGGAGCTGTTTTTT.

This clonotype has just a few counts. This sequence joins TRBV5-6 and TRBJ1-6, with 9 bases lining up with TRBD1. CDR1 and CDR2 from the germline V gene are SGHDT and YYEEEE. The CDR3 runs 14 residues. V lost 4 bases to trimming and J lost 10 bases; unmatched junction nucleotides: 6. The CDR3 reads CASSPGQGGSPLHF. The CDR3 nucleotides read TGTGCCAGCAGCCCGGGACAGGGTGGATCACCCCTCCACTTT.

The chain joins TRBV20-1 to TRBJ2-5; TRBD1 agrees at 10 bases. Per the germline V gene, CDR1 is DFQATT and CDR2 is SNEGSKA (reference sequence). This CDR3 has 19 amino acids. J lost 3 bases, V lost 0 bases, and 16 bases had no gene match. As DNA, the CDR3 is TGCAGTGCTAGAGATCTGGGACAGGGGAGAAGCGGACAAAAAGAGACCCAGTACTTC. Its translation is CSARDLGQGRSGQKETQYF.